Following are 31 T cell receptor beta chains from one sample sequenced in a study of regulatory T cells in long-lasting Graves disease. The time point: newly diagnosed GD, antithyroid drugs for less than 3 months. PBMCs were the source of the RNA used for TCR sequencing. HTBI primers from iRepertoire and Arm-PCR of CDR3 regions yielded the TCR beta libraries. TCRdb re-called the multiplex PCR reads through MiXCR, storing one row per CDR3 protein. Counted here are 400,000 to 500,000 distinct CDR3 sequences, roughly 15% occurring once; the ten biggest clones make up around a tenth. This sample also belongs to another study, concerning T cells in Graves' hyperthyroidism and ophthalmopathy.

Material: peripheral blood mononuclear cells (PBMCs), obtained at new diagnosis, from a patient treated with antithyroid drugs. Source of these receptors: a woman aged 25 to 39 with Graves disease.

This clonotype was observed many times. This chain joins TRBV29-1 and TRBJ2-5; TRBD2 matches at 10 bases. The V and J ends lost 2 bases and 6 bases, in that order; junction bases with no gene match: 6. This CDR3 has 14 residues. Germline V gene lookup returns CDR1 SQVTM and CDR2 ANQGSEA. The CDR3 DNA sequence: TGCAGCGTTGAAATTAGCGGGAGGACGAAGACCCAGTACTTC. It codes for CSVEISGRTKTQYF.

This clonotype was found many times. The CDR3 bases are TGTGCCAGCAGCTACGCACTAGGGGGAGGGCGTAGCACAGATACGCAGTATTTT. This gives the protein CASSYALGGGRSTDTQYF. The chain has TRBV7-2 and TRBJ2-3; possible D gene TRBD2, 7 bases. The CDR3 is made up of 18 amino acids. Germline V gives CDR1 SGHTA, CDR2 FQGNSA. V lost 4 bases and J lost 0, with 20 bases in between.

This clonotype was seen ten or more times. The chain recombines TRBV7-2 with TRBJ2-2, with 14 bases identical to TRBD2. Germline V gene lookup returns CDR1 SGHTA and CDR2 FQGNSA. CDR3 length: 19 residues. The ends lost 4 bases at V and 0 bases at J; junction bases unmatched: 7. The DNA for the CDR3 is TGTGCCAGCAGCTCGGGACTAGCGGGAGAAACGGCGAACACCGGGGAGCTGTTTTTT. Translation: CASSSGLAGETANTGELFF.

This clonotype was detected many times. This sequence joins TRBV7-9 and TRBJ2-1; 8 nucleotides align to TRBD2. J was trimmed by 1 base and V by 4 bases; bases with no gene match: 6. There are 16 residues in the CDR3. Per the germline V gene, CDR1 is SEHNR and CDR2 is FQNEAQ (reference sequence). The CDR3, as DNA: TGTGCCAGCAGCTCGGGAGGGCCCAGGTCCTACAATGAGCAGTTCTTC. Its translation: CASSSGGPRSYNEQFF.

This clonotype was observed at least ten times. CDR3 DNA sequence: TGTGCCAGCAGGGTATTCCCCGAGGACACTGAAGCTTTCTTT. As protein: CASRVFPEDTEAFF. V gene TRBV28 combines with J gene TRBJ1-1; D remains ambiguous. Germline lookup yields CDR1 MDHEN and CDR2 SYDVKM. Trimming removed 6 bases from V and 3 bases from J, with 14 bases in between. The CDR3 has 14 amino acids. Filled out from reference TRBV28 and TRBJ1-1, the complete variable domain reads DVKVTQSSRYLVKRTGEKVFLECVQDMDHENMFWYRQDPGLGLRLIYFSYDVKMKEKGDIPEGYSVSREKKERFSLILESASTNQTSMYLCASRVFPEDTEAFFGQGTRLTVV.

The chain employs TRBV11-2 and TRBJ2-2; D is undetermined. The length of the CDR3 is 15 residues. V was cut by 5 bases and J by 7 bases, with 17 bases left in between. In germline, CDR1 is SGHAT, CDR2 FQNNGV. The CDR3 loop is CASSKNRVEHGELFF. CDR3 bases: TGTGCCAGCAGCAAAAACCGGGTCGAACACGGGGAGCTGTTTTTT.

The V gene is TRBV10-2, the J gene TRBJ2-1; TRBD2 matches 8 bases. Trimming removed 7 bases from V and 0 bases from J; junction bases left unmatched: 11. Per the germline V gene, CDR1 is WSHSY and CDR2 is SAAADI. CDR3 size: 17 residues. CDR3 DNA sequence: TGCGCCAGCAAGAGGACCTTAGCGGGGAGCTCCTACAATGAGCAGTTCTTC. Protein: CASKRTLAGSSYNEQFF.

This clonotype has ten or more counts. The chain is built from TRBV28 and TRBJ1-1; D possibly corresponds to TRBD1 (5 bases). V lost 5 bases to trimming and J lost 6 bases, with 10 bases between them. The CDR3 loop spans 12 amino acids. Germline V CDR1 and CDR2: MDHEN, SYDVKM. Here the CDR3 reads CASSPGSSEAFF. The CDR3 DNA follows: TGTGCCAGCAGTCCAGGGAGTTCTGAAGCTTTCTTT.

This clonotype has at least ten counts. The rearrangement joins TRBV6-1 to TRBJ1-5; possible D gene TRBD1, 5 bases. Trimming shortened V by 7 bases and J by 0 bases, and 13 bases separated the two germline ends. CDR1 is MNHNS, CDR2 SASEGT, per germline. This CDR3 is built from 15 residues. CDR3 DNA sequence: TGTGCCAGCACTGCCGAGGGGTATAGCAATCAGCCCCAGCATTTT. Protein: CASTAEGYSNQPQHF.

This clonotype was counted at least ten times. The chain links TRBV7-2 to TRBJ2-5; the match to TRBD2 covers 8 bases. The CDR3 is 15 amino acids. V lost 4 bases and J lost 7; bases outside the gene matches: 11. Germline CDR1 is SGHTA and CDR2 is FQGNSA. The CDR3 DNA sequence: TGTGCCAGCAGCTCACTCCTGGGACTAGAGGGGACCCAGTACTTC. Residues: CASSSLLGLEGTQYF.

This rearrangement joins TRBV11-2 to TRBJ2-7; 8 bases agree with TRBD1. This CDR3 comprises 15 residues. Germline assignment: CDR1 SGHAT and CDR2 FQNNGV. V shed 1 base, J shed 6 bases, and the junction held 8 bases outside the gene matches. DNA for the CDR3: TGTGCCAGCAGCTTAGGAGGGACAGGTTCATGCGAGCAGTACTTC. Encoded protein: CASSLGGTGSCEQYF.

The genes are TRBV9 and TRBJ2-1, with D perhaps matching TRBD2 (6 bases). Trimming took 3 bases from V and 3 from J, leaving 13 bases between them. In germline, CDR1 is SGDLS, CDR2 YYNGEE. The CDR3 is 15 amino acids. The CDR3 sequence: CASSGPPGLYNEQFF. The DNA for the CDR3 is TGTGCCAGCAGCGGGCCCCCGGGACTCTACAATGAGCAGTTCTTC.

This clonotype was recorded a few times. This chain joins TRBV20-1 and TRBJ2-5, with D perhaps matching TRBD1 or TRBD2 (5 bases each). Germline V gene lookup returns CDR1 DFQATT and CDR2 SNEGSKA (reference sequence). The V end lost 5 bases, the J end lost 2 bases, and 15 bases lay between the germline ends. This CDR3 comprises 14 residues. The CDR3 DNA is TGCAGTGCTGAAACCGGGACCCAGCAAGAGACCCAGTACTTC. This gives the protein CSAETGTQQETQYF.

This clonotype occurred many times. The CDR3 sequence: CASSSYRAQETQYF. The CDR3 region has the DNA TGTGCCAGCAGTTCTTACAGGGCCCAAGAGACCCAGTACTTC. This chain uses TRBV6-5 with TRBJ2-5; a possible D gene is TRBD1 (6 bases). The length of the CDR3 is 14 residues. The germline gives CDR1 MNHEY, CDR2 SVGAGI. Between the trimmed V and J ends, which lost 4 bases and 1 base, there was a span of 10 bases.

This clonotype was detected ten times or more. The V and J genes are TRBV7-9 and TRBJ2-7; D possibly corresponds to TRBD1 (5 bases). Trimming pared 11 bases from V and 2 bases from J, leaving 16 bases between. CDR3 length: 13 amino acids. Germline V gene data show CDR1 as SEHNR and CDR2 as FQNEAQ (reference sequence). CDR3 in amino acids: CAGAPGPAYEQYF. CDR3 nucleotide sequence: TGTGCCGGGGCACCCGGCCCAGCCTACGAGCAGTACTTC.

This clonotype has a single count. A read error may be the cause here, since a much bigger clone is one base away. The chain has TRBV6-2 or TRBV6-3 and TRBJ2-7; TRBD2 is a possible D gene (5 bases). The germline gives CDR1 MNHEY, CDR2 SVGEGT. The CDR3 has 13 amino acids. V dropped 4 bases and J dropped 5 bases, with 12 bases sitting between them. The CDR3 sequence: CASSSATGNEQYF. CDR3 nucleotides: TGTGCCAGCAGTTCCGCGACCGGGAACGAGCAGTACTTC.

Only a few counts were recorded for this clonotype. V gene TRBV2 combines with J gene TRBJ2-3; 7 bases are a match to TRBD2. Germline V CDR1 and CDR2: SNHLY, FYNNEI. V shed 6 bases and J 6 bases; nucleotides not matched to a gene: 6. This CDR3 is 13 amino acids long. The CDR3 DNA reads as TGTGCCAGCAGGGCGGCGGGGGAGGATACGCAGTATTTT. Its translation: CASRAAGEDTQYF.

The chain combines TRBV28 with TRBJ1-3, with 10 bases identical to TRBD1. CDR3 length: 18 residues. Germline assignment: CDR1 MDHEN and CDR2 SYDVKM. The V segment lost 2 bases and the J segment 3 bases; nucleotides outside the gene matches: 10. CDR3 sequence: CASSLLGLRDRGGNTIYF. DNA for the CDR3: TGTGCCAGCAGTTTACTTGGCCTCCGGGACAGGGGTGGAAACACCATATATTTT. The variable domain in full, completed from reference TRBV28 and TRBJ1-3, reads DVKVTQSSRYLVKRTGEKVFLECVQDMDHENMFWYRQDPGLGLRLIYFSYDVKMKEKGDIPEGYSVSREKKERFSLILESASTNQTSMYLCASSLLGLRDRGGNTIYFGEGSWLTVV.

This clonotype has at least ten counts. The CDR3 region is CASSPFAFSGGLSYEQYF. CDR3 nucleotides: TGTGCCAGCAGCCCCTTTGCATTTAGCGGGGGTCTCTCCTACGAGCAGTACTTC. The chain is built from TRBV7-8 and TRBJ2-7; TRBD2 agrees at 9 bases. CDR1 and CDR2 from the germline V gene are SGHVS and FQNEAQ. J gave up 0 bases and V 5 bases, and 14 bases lay outside the gene matches. This CDR3 comprises 18 residues. The full variable domain, with the rest looked up from reference TRBV7-8 and TRBJ2-7, is GAGVSQSPRYKVAKRGQDVALRCDPISGHVSLFWYQQALGQGPEFLTYFQNEAQLDKSGLPSDRFFAERPEGSVSTLKIQRTQQEDSAVYLCASSPFAFSGGLSYEQYFGPGTRLTVT.

This clonotype was observed a few times. The DNA for the CDR3 is TGTGCCAGCAGGTTGGGGGATGAAAAACTGTTTTTT. As protein: CASRLGDEKLFF. The chain employs TRBV3-1 and TRBJ1-4; TRBD1 is a possible D gene (5 bases). The germline V and J ends were trimmed by 6 bases and 6 bases, with 8 bases remaining between them. Germline CDR1 reads LGHDT; CDR2 reads YNNKEL (reference sequence). The CDR3 loop spans 12 amino acids.

Concerning this clonotype itself: This may stem from a read error, because a much larger clone lies one nucleotide away. The chain carries TRBV6-5 and TRBJ1-2, with 7 nucleotides matching TRBD1. V lost 2 bases to trimming and J lost 4 bases; unmatched junction nucleotides: 4. CDR3 size: 14 residues. Germline lookup yields CDR1 MNHEY and CDR2 SVGAGI. The CDR3 bases are TGTGCCAGCAGTTACCGGGACAGCTCCTATGGCTACACCTTC. Amino acid sequence: CASSYRDSSYGYTF.

The V and J genes are TRBV7-2 and TRBJ2-7; TRBD2 matches 10 bases. V lost 4 bases to trimming and J lost 6 bases; unmatched junction nucleotides: 6. CDR3 length: 14 residues. Germline V gives CDR1 SGHTA, CDR2 FQGNSA. The CDR3 sequence is CASSSPSGSSEQYF. CDR3 bases: TGTGCCAGCAGCTCCCCTAGCGGGAGTAGCGAGCAGTACTTC.

This clonotype turned up a few times. The genes are TRBV29-1 and TRBJ2-7; D is unclear. Germline-derived CDR1 and CDR2 are SQVTM and ANQGSEA. Trimming left V 4 bases short and J 0 bases short, with 13 bases between. This CDR3 is built from 14 residues. The CDR3 DNA reads as TGCAGCGTTGTGTCGACCGTGAGCTCCTACGAGCAGTACTTC. Protein: CSVVSTVSSYEQYF.

V is TRBV6-2 or TRBV6-3 and J is TRBJ2-1; D may be TRBD2 (6 bases). The CDR3 loop spans 14 amino acids. Germline V gene data show CDR1 as MNHEY and CDR2 as SVGEGT. V was shortened by 5 bases and J by 7 bases, with 15 bases between the two germline ends. The CDR3 nucleotides read TGTGCCAGCAGTGCTATTCGGGAGCCTAATGAGCAGTTCTTC. Encoded protein: CASSAIREPNEQFF.

The chain couples TRBV15 to TRBJ1-2; D remains unclear. This CDR3 contains 14 residues. The germline V and J ends were trimmed by 1 base and 8 bases, with 14 bases remaining between them. Germline loops: CDR1 LNHNV, CDR2 YYDKDF (reference sequence). The CDR3 DNA is TGTGCCACCAGCAGAGTCCCCGTGGCTTCCGGCTACACCTTC. Translated, it gives CATSRVPVASGYTF. The variable domain in full, completed from reference TRBV15 and TRBJ1-2, reads DAMVIQNPRYQVTQFGKPVTLSCSQTLNHNVMYWYQQKSSQAPKLLFHYYDKDFNNEADTPDNFQSRRPNTSFCFLDIRSPGLGDTAMYLCATSRVPVASGYTFGSGTRLTVV.

The rearrangement links TRBV6-1 to TRBJ2-7, with 12 bases lining up with TRBD2. This CDR3 region has 15 residues. Trimming cost V 7 bases and J 4 bases; bases outside gene matches: 8. The germline CDR1 and CDR2 sequences are MNHNS and SASEGT. The CDR3 here is CASTDGLAGLYEQYF. DNA for the CDR3: TGTGCCAGCACCGATGGACTAGCGGGGCTTTACGAGCAGTACTTC.

The table lists this clonotype with many counts. The rearrangement links TRBV7-9 to TRBJ1-1; D remains unclear. CDR3 length: 14 amino acids. Germline V gene lookup returns CDR1 SEHNR and CDR2 FQNEAQ (reference sequence). V shed 2 bases and J shed 4 bases, with 11 bases lying between them. The CDR3 sequence is CASSLIREVTEAFF. The DNA of the CDR3 is TGTGCCAGCAGCTTAATTCGCGAAGTCACTGAAGCTTTCTTT.

This clonotype has more than one count but fewer than ten. This chain joins TRBV29-1 and TRBJ2-1; 9 bases fit TRBD1. CDR1 is SQVTM and CDR2 is ANQGSEA in the germline V gene. The CDR3 spans 13 residues. Germline trimming cut 8 bases from V and 4 bases from J; bases unmatched to any gene: 6. The CDR3 here is CSTGTGFYNEQFF. The DNA of the CDR3 is TGCAGCACCGGGACAGGGTTTTACAATGAGCAGTTCTTC.

In its sample, this clonotype was seen many times. The chain carries TRBV13 and TRBJ2-5; unclear D gene. This CDR3 spans 15 amino acids. Looked up from germline, CDR1 is PRHDT and CDR2 is FYEKMQ (reference sequence). The V end was cut by 4 bases, the J end by 6 bases, with 18 bases between. The CDR3 here is CASSCRPRSDKTQYF. The CDR3 nucleotides are TGTGCCAGCAGCTGCAGGCCGAGGTCAGACAAGACCCAGTACTTC.

The chain recombines TRBV4-1 with TRBJ1-2; D call uncertain. The CDR3 runs to 16 residues. Trimming took 3 bases from V and 0 from J, leaving 14 bases between them. Germline V CDR1 and CDR2: MGHRA, YSYEKL. CDR3 DNA: TGCGCCAGCAGCCACTTTACCCGAGGCACTAACTATGGCTACACCTTC. Protein: CASSHFTRGTNYGYTF.

For this clonotype: Since a much larger clone is just one base distant, this may be a read error. The chain couples TRBV20-1 to TRBJ2-5; the match to TRBD1 covers 8 bases. The DNA end lines up better with TRBJ2-1; the J call may be wrong. CDR3 size: 17 residues. CDR1 is DFQATT, CDR2 SNEGSKA, per germline (reference sequence). DNA of the CDR3: TGCAGTGCTAGTATTGGGACAGGTGGCCTTAACCGAGAGACCCAGTTCTTC. Translating it yields CSASIGTGGLNRETQFF.